This entry lists 16 T cell receptor beta chains sequenced from one sample in a study of CD8+CD57+ T cells in acquired aplastic anemia (dated by TCRdb to the late 2010s). The instrument was an Illumina HiSeq 2000. Genomic DNA served as template for TCR beta VDJ combination and CDR3 sequence profiling. TCRdb took the public reads, trimmed them with fastp at Q25, ran MiXCR for clone calling and kept in-frame beta chains. Under each unique CDR3 protein, matching rows form one entry showing the most common genes and DNA. Across this sample there are 220,000 or so distinct CDR3 sequences, with around three fifths seen only once. The biggest ten clones account for around 58% of the sample. Flow cytometry had shown CD8+CD57+ cell expansion in the patients selected for sequencing. The sample was sorted CD4+, CD8+, or CD8+CD57+ T cells (not recorded which) from PBMCs. The source of these receptors is a human donor with aplastic anemia.

The J gene is TRBJ1-4, the V gene TRBV7-6, with 8 bases fitting TRBD1. V shed 5 bases and J 2 bases; nucleotides not matched to a gene: 4. The CDR3 extends over 15 amino acids. CDR1 SGHVS and CDR2 FNYEAQ come from the germline V gene. CDR3 sequence reads: CASSIGQGTNEKLFF. CDR3 bases: TGTGCCAGCAGCATCGGACAGGGCACTAATGAAAAACTGTTTTTT.

The CDR3 nucleotides are TGTGCCAGCAGCGCAGACCGCGAGTACCAAGAGACCCAGTACTTC. Its translation: CASSADREYQETQYF. The genes are TRBV14 and TRBJ2-5; D not resolved. The CDR3 is 15 amino acids. Germline lookup yields CDR1 SGHDN and CDR2 FVKESK. Trimming took off 5 bases at V and 0 bases at J, with 13 bases between the two ends.

The chain carries TRBV7-2 and TRBJ2-7; D remains ambiguous. The CDR3 length is 12 residues. The V and J ends lost 2 bases and 8 bases respectively, with 10 bases between them. Germline CDR1 reads SGHTA; CDR2 reads FQGNSA. In DNA, the CDR3 is TGTGCCAGCAGCTTACCCTGCGACAAGCAGTACTTC. Translation gives CASSLPCDKQYF. Full variable domain (missing parts from reference TRBV7-2 and TRBJ2-7): GAGVSQSPSNKVTEKGKDVELRCDPISGHTALYWYRQSLGQGLEFLIYFQGNSAPDKSGLPSDRFSAERTGGSVSTLTIQRTQQEDSAVYLCASSLPCDKQYFGPGTRLTVT.

The J gene is TRBJ2-5, the V gene TRBV25-1, with 7 bases lining up with TRBD1. CDR3 length equals 13 residues. V dropped 6 bases and J dropped 5; count of bases not matched to a gene: 6. CDR1 MGHDK and CDR2 SYGVNS come from the germline V gene. In DNA form, the CDR3 reads TGTGCCAGCAGCTTCCGGACAGGCGAGACCCAGTACTTC. This translates into CASSFRTGETQYF.

The chain combines TRBV10-3 with TRBJ1-4; D is ambiguous. Per the germline V gene, CDR1 is ENHRY and CDR2 is SYGVKD. V was cut by 8 bases and J by 12 bases, with 19 bases left in between. The CDR3 contains 13 residues. CDR3 in amino acids: CAIGVRNGGELFF. As DNA, the CDR3 is TGTGCCATCGGGGTCAGAAATGGTGGGGAACTGTTTTTT.

The chain employs TRBV20-1 and TRBJ1-2; tentatively, D is TRBD1 (5 bases). The CDR3 consists of 12 residues. Deletions cut 6 bases from V and 2 bases from J, with 10 bases between. Germline-derived CDR1 and CDR2 are DFQATT and SNEGSKA (reference sequence). The CDR3 DNA reads TGCAGTGCCGAGCGGGGGAACTATGGCTACACCTTC. Translating gives CSAERGNYGYTF.

The J gene is TRBJ1-5, the V gene TRBV19; possible D gene TRBD1, 6 bases. V lost 6 bases and J 6 bases, leaving 9 bases between the germline ends. The CDR3 is 12 residues long. Germline CDR1 and CDR2: LNHDA and SQIVND (reference sequence). The CDR3 sequence: CASRPGAQPQHF. The CDR3, as DNA: TGTGCCAGTAGGCCGGGGGCTCAGCCCCAGCATTTT. The entire variable domain, with the rest obtained from reference TRBV19 and TRBJ1-5, is as follows: DGGITQSPKYLFRKEGQNVTLSCEQNLNHDAMYWYRQDPGQGLRLIYYSQIVNDFQKGDIAEGYSVSREKKESFPLTVTSAQKNPTAFYLCASRPGAQPQHFGDGTRLSIL.

This clonotype was observed a few times. The chain carries TRBV7-9 and TRBJ2-1; 10 nucleotides line up with TRBD2. The junction had 2 bases not matched to a gene; V was cut back by 6 bases and J by 3 bases. CDR1 is SEHNR and CDR2 is FQNEAQ in the germline V gene (reference sequence). This CDR3 is 14 amino acids long. In DNA form, the CDR3 reads TGTGCCAGCAGACTAGCGGGACTCTACAATGAGCAGTTCTTC. Protein: CASRLAGLYNEQFF.

V is TRBV20-1 and J is TRBJ2-7; perhaps TRBD1 as D (5 bases). Germline CDR1 reads DFQATT; CDR2 reads SNEGSKA (reference sequence). This CDR3 comprises 12 residues. With 3 bases removed from V and 2 bases from J, the gap between germline ends came to 8 bases. The CDR3 nucleotides are TGCAGTGCTAGGGACACTGCCTACGAGCAGTACTTC. Amino acid sequence: CSARDTAYEQYF.

This chain uses TRBV29-1 with TRBJ2-1, with D perhaps matching TRBD1 or TRBD2 (5 bases each). The V and J ends lost 7 bases and 9 bases respectively, with 16 bases between them. In germline, CDR1 is SQVTM, CDR2 ANQGSEA. The CDR3 is 12 amino acids. The CDR3 protein is CSGKREGTEQFF. CDR3 coding DNA: TGCAGCGGTAAAAGGGAAGGGACTGAGCAGTTCTTC.

This chain joins TRBV7-6 and TRBJ1-2; TRBD1 matches at 7 bases. With 5 bases clipped from V and 9 bases from J, the junction kept 15 bases outside the gene matches. The germline V gene encodes CDR1 SGHVS and CDR2 FNYEAQ. CDR3 length equals 15 residues. The CDR3: CASSRYPDREESYTF. The CDR3 DNA sequence: TGTGCCAGCAGCCGCTACCCTGACAGGGAAGAGAGCTACACCTTC.

The chain has TRBV15 and TRBJ1-4; the D gene is possibly TRBD1 (5 bases). The CDR3 has 14 amino acids. Germline V CDR1 and CDR2: LNHNV, YYDKDF (reference sequence). Trimming shortened V by 4 bases and J by 7 bases, and 13 bases separated the two germline ends. As DNA, the CDR3 is TGTGCCACCAGCAACGGGGCCTGGGGTGAAAAACTGTTTTTT. Protein product: CATSNGAWGEKLFF.

The V and J genes are TRBV6-6 and TRBJ2-7; 9 nucleotides agree with TRBD1. This CDR3 has 14 residues. V dropped 4 bases and J dropped 7; count of bases not matched to a gene: 8. The germline V gene encodes CDR1 MNHNY and CDR2 SVGAGI (reference sequence). CDR3 in amino acids: CASSFDRGAREQYF. In DNA, the CDR3 is TGTGCCAGCAGTTTCGACAGGGGGGCGAGGGAGCAGTACTTC.

V gene TRBV29-1 combines with J gene TRBJ2-2; 7 bases are shared with TRBD2. Germline V gives CDR1 SQVTM, CDR2 ANQGSEA. CDR3 length: 14 residues. CDR3 residues: CNVRGGGGTGELFF. The CDR3 DNA reads as TGCAACGTCCGCGGGGGTGGGGGCACCGGGGAGCTGTTTTTT.

V gene TRBV19 combines with J gene TRBJ2-7, with D possibly TRBD2 on 6 matching bases. The germline V gene encodes CDR1 LNHDA and CDR2 SQIVND (reference sequence). Trimming removed 3 bases at V and 4 bases at J, with 13 bases between. The CDR3 consists of 14 residues. CDR3 protein: CASSIGGPGYEQYF. The CDR3 DNA reads TGTGCCAGTAGTATCGGGGGACCAGGGTACGAGCAGTACTTC.

The V gene is TRBV2, the J gene TRBJ1-2; D might be TRBD1 (5 bases). This CDR3 is built from 14 residues. The germline V and J ends were trimmed by 1 base and 8 bases, with 14 bases remaining between them. Per the germline V gene, CDR1 is SNHLY and CDR2 is FYNNEI. CDR3 protein: CASSEDLGPAGYTF. The CDR3 DNA sequence: TGTGCCAGCAGTGAAGACCTGGGGCCTGCCGGCTACACCTTC.